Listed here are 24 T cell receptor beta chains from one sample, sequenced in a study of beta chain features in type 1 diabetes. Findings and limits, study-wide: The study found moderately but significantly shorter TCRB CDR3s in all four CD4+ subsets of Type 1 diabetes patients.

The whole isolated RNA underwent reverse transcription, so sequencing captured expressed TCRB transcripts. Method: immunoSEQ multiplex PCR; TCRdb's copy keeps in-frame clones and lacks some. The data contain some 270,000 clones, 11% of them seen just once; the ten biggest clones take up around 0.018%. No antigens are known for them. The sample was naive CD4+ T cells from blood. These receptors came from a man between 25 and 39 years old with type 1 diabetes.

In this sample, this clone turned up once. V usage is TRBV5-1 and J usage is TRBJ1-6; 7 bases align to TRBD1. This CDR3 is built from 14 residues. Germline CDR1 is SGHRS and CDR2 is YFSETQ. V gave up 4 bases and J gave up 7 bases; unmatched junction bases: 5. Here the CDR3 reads CASSRDRLNSPLHF. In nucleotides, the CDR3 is TGCGCCAGCAGCCGGGACAGACTGAATTCACCCCTCCACTTT. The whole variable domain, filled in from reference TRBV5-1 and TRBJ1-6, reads KAGVTQTPRYLIKTRGQQVTLSCSPISGHRSVSWYQQTPGQGLQFLFEYFSETQRNKGNFPGRFSGRQFSNSRSEMNVSTLELGDSALYLCASSRDRLNSPLHFGNGTRLTVT.

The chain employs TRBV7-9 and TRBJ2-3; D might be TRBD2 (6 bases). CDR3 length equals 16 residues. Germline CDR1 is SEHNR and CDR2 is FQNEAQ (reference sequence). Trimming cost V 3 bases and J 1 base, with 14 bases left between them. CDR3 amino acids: CASSFALLAGTDTQYF. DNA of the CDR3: TGTGCCAGCAGCTTTGCCCTGTTAGCGGGCACAGATACGCAGTATTTT.

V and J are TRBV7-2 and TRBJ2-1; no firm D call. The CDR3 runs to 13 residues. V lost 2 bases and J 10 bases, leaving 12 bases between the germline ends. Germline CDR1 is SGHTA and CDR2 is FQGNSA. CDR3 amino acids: CASSLRAEYEQFF. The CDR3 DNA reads TGTGCCAGCAGCTTACGCGCGGAGTACGAGCAGTTCTTC.

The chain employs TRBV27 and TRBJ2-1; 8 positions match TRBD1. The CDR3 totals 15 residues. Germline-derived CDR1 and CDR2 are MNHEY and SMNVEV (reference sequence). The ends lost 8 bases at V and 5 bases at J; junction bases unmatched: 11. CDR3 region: CASRRTGSTNNEQFF. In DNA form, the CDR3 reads TGTGCCAGCCGGAGGACAGGGTCAACCAACAATGAGCAGTTCTTC.

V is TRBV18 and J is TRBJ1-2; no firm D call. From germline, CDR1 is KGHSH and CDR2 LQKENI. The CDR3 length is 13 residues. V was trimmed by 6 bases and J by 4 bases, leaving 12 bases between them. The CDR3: CASSEGAFYGYTF. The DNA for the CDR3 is TGTGCCAGCTCGGAGGGTGCCTTCTATGGCTACACCTTC.

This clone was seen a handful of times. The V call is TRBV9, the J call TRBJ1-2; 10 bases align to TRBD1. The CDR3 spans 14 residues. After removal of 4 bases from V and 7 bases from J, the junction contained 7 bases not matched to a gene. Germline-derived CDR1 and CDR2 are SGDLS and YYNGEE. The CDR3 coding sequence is TGTGCCAGCAGCCAAGCGACAGGGGGCGGTGGCTACACCTTC. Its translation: CASSQATGGGGYTF.

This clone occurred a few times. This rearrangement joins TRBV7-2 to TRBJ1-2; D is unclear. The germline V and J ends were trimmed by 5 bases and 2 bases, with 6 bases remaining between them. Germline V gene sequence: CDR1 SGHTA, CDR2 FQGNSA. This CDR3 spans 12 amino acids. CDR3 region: CASSLVNYGYTF. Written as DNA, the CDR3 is TGTGCCAGCAGCCTTGTGAACTATGGCTACACCTTC.

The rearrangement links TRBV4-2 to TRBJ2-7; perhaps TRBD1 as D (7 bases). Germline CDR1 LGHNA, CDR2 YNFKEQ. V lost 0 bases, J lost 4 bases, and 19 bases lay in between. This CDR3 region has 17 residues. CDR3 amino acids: CASSQDIRGDLGYEQYF. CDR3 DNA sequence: TGTGCCAGCAGCCAAGATATCAGGGGGGATCTAGGGTACGAGCAGTACTTC.

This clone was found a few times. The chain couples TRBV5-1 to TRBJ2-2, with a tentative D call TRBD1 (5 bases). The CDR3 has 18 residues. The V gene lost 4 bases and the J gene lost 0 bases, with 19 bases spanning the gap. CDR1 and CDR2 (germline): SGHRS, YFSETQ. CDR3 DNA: TGCGCCAGCAGCGCACAGGTTGGTGTGGTCGCGAACACCGGGGAGCTGTTTTTT. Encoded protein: CASSAQVGVVANTGELFF. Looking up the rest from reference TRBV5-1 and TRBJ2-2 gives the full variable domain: KAGVTQTPRYLIKTRGQQVTLSCSPISGHRSVSWYQQTPGQGLQFLFEYFSETQRNKGNFPGRFSGRQFSNSRSEMNVSTLELGDSALYLCASSAQVGVVANTGELFFGEGSRLTVL.

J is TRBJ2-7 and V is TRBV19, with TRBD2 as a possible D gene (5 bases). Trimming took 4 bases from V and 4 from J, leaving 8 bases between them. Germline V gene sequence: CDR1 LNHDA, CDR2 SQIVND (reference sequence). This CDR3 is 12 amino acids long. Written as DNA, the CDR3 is TGTGCCAGTAGTAGGACGGGGTACGAGCAGTACTTC. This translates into CASSRTGYEQYF.

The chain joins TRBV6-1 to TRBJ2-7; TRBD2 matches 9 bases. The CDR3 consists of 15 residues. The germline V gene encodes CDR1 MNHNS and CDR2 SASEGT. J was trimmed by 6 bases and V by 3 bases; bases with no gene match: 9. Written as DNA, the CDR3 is TGTGCCAGCAGTGATATGAGACTAGCGGTTAGCGAGCAGTACTTC. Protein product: CASSDMRLAVSEQYF.

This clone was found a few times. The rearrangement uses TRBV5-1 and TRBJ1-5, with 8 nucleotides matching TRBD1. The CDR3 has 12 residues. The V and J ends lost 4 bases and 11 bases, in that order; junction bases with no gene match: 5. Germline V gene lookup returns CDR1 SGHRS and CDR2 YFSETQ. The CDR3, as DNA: TGCGCCAGCAGCCCCGACAGGGGCACCCAGCATTTT. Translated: CASSPDRGTQHF.

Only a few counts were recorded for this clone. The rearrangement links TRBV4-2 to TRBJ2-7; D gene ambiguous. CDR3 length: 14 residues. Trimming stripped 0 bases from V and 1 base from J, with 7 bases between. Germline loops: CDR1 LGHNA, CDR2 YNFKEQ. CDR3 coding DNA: TGTGCCAGCAGCCAAGATTCCCGTTCCTACGAGCAGTACTTC. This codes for CASSQDSRSYEQYF.

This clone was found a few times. CDR3 sequence (DNA): TGTGCCAGCAGCGTAGGGGCCTTCGAGAACACCATATATTTT. The encoded protein is CASSVGAFENTIYF. This chain uses TRBV9 with TRBJ1-3; unclear D gene. This CDR3 spans 14 amino acids. Between the trimmed V and J ends, which lost 0 bases and 7 bases, there was a span of 11 bases. Germline V gene lookup returns CDR1 SGDLS and CDR2 YYNGEE.

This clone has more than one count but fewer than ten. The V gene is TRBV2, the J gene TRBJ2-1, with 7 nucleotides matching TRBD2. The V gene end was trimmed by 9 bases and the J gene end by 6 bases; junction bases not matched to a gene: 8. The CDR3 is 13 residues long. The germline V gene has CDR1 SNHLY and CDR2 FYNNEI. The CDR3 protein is CASLREGPNEQFF. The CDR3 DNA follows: TGTGCCAGTCTAAGGGAGGGCCCCAATGAGCAGTTCTTC.

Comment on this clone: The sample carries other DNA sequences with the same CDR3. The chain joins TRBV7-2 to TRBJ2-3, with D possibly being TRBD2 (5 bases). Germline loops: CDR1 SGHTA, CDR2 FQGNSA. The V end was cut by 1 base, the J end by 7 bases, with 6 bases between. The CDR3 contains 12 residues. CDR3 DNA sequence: TGTGCCAGCAGCTTAGGAGGGTATACGCAGTATTTT. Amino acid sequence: CASSLGGYTQYF.

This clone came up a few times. The CDR3 loop reads CAISEVDRAYEQYF. The CDR3 DNA sequence: TGTGCCATCAGTGAGGTGGACAGAGCCTACGAGCAGTACTTC. V and J are TRBV10-3 and TRBJ2-7, with D tentatively TRBD1 (6 bases). Between the trimmed V and J ends, which lost 2 bases and 2 bases, there was a span of 10 bases. The CDR3 totals 14 residues. Germline loops: CDR1 ENHRY, CDR2 SYGVKD.

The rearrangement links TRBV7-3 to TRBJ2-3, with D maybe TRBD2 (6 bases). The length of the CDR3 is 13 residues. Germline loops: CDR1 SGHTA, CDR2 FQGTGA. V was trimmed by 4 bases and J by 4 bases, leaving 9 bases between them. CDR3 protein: CASSSTRSDTQYF. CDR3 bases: TGTGCCAGCAGCTCGACTAGGTCAGATACGCAGTATTTT.

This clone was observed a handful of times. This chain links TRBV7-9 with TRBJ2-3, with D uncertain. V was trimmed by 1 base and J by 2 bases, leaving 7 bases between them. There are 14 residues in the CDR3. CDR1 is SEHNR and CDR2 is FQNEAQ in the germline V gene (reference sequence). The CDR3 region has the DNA TGTGCCAGCAGCTTAGGGCTTACCACAGATACGCAGTATTTT. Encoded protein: CASSLGLTTDTQYF.

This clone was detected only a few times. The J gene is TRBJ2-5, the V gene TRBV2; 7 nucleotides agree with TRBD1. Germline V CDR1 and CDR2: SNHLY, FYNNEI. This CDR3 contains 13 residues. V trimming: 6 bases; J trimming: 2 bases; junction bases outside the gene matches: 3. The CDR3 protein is CASRKGQQETQYF. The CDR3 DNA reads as TGTGCCAGCAGAAAGGGACAGCAAGAGACCCAGTACTTC.

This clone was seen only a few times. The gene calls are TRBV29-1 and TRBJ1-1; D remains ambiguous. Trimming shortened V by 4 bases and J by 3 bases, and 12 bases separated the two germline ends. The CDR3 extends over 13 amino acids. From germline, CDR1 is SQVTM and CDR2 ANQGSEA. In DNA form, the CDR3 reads TGCAGCGTTGGAGGTCCTGTCGACACTGAAGCTTTCTTT. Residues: CSVGGPVDTEAFF.

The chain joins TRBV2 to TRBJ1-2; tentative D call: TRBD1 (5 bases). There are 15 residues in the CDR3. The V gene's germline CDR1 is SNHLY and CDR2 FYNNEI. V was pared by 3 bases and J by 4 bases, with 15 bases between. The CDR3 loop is CASSEEGLNVYGYTF. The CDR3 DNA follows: TGTGCCAGCAGTGAGGAGGGGCTCAATGTCTATGGCTACACCTTC.

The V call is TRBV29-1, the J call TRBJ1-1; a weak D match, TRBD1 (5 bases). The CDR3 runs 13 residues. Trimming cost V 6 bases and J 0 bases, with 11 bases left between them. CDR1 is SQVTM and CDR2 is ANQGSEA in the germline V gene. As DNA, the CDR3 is TGCAGCGTCCGACTGACAGTGAACACTGAAGCTTTCTTT. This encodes CSVRLTVNTEAFF.

The CDR3 here is CASSSQGHEQFF. For the CDR3, the DNA is TGTGCCAGCAGCTCACAGGGCCATGAGCAGTTCTTC. The chain carries TRBV7-3 and TRBJ2-1; tentatively, D is TRBD1 (6 bases). The germline CDR1 and CDR2 sequences are SGHTA and FQGTGA. V was cut by 4 bases and J by 8 bases, with 9 bases left in between. The CDR3 length is 12 residues.